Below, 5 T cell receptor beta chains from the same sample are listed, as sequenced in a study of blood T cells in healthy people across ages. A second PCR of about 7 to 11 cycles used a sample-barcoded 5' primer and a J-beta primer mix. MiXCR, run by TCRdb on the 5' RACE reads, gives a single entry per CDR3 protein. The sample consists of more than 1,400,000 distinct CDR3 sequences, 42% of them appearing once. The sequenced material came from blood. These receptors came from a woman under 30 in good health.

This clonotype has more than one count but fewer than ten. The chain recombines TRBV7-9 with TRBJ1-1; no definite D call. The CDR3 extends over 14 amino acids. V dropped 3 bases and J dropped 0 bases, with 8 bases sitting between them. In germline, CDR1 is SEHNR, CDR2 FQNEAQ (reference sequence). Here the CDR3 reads CASSFSVMNTEAFF. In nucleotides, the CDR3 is TGTGCCAGCAGCTTCTCAGTCATGAACACTGAAGCTTTCTTT.

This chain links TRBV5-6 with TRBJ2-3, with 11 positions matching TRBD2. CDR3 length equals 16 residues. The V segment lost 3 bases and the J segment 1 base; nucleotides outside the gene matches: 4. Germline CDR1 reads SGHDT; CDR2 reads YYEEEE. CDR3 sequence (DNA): TGTGCCAGCAGCTGGTTACTAGCGGGGGGCACAGATACGCAGTATTTT. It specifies CASSWLLAGGTDTQYF.

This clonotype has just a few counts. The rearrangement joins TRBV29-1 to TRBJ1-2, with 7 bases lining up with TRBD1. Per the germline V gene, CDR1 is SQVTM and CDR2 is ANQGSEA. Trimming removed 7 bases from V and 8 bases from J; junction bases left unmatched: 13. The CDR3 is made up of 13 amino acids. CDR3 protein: CSEKDRVKRGYTF. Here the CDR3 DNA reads TGCAGCGAGAAAGACAGGGTAAAAAGGGGCTACACCTTC.

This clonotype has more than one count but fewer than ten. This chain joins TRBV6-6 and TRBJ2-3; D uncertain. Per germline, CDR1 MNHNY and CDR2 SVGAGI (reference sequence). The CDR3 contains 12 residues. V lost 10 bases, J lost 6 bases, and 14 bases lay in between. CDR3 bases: TGTGCCACCCCATATCAAAAGGATACGCAGTATTTT. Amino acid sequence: CATPYQKDTQYF.

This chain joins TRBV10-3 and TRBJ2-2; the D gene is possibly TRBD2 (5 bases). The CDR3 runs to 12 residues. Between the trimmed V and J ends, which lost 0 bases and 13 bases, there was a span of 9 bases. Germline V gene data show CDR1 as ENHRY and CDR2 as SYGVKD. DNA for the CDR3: TGTGCCATCAGTGAGTCGACCGGAGGGCTGTTTTTT. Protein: CAISESTGGLFF.